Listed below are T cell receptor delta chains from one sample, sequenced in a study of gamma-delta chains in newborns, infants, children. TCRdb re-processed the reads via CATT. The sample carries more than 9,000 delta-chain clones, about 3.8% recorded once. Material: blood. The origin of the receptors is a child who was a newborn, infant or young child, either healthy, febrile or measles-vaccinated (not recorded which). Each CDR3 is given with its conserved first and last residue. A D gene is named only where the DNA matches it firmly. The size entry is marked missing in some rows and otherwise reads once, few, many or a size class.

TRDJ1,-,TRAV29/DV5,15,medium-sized,CAASAKRGFDDKLIF,TGTGCAGCAAGCGCCAAGAGGGGGTTCGACGATAAACTCATCTTT
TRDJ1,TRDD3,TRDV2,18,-,CARDALRLGDMGTDKLIF,TGTGCCCGTGACGCACTCCGACTGGGGGATATGGGCACCGATAAACTCATCTTT
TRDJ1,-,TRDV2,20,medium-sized,CACDTVLTERGIGHTDKLIF,TGTGCCTGTGACACCGTTCTCACAGAACGCGGGATAGGGCACACCGATAAACTCATCTTT
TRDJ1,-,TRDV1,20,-,CALGETPPGSRDWATNKLIF,TGTGCTCTTGGGGAGACTCCTCCCGGGTCTCGCGACTGGGCTACCAATAAACTCATCTTT
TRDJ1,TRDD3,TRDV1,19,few,CALGEGDFLVLGDMAKLIF,TGTGCTCTTGGGGAAGGGGACTTCCTAGTACTGGGGGATATGGCTAAACTCATCTTT
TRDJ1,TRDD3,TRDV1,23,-,CALGSLFPYWGIEPRLLTDKLIF,TGTGCTCTTGGGTCCCTATTCCCGTACTGGGGGATTGAGCCTAGGCTGCTTACCGATAAACTCATCTTT
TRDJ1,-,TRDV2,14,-,CARVPILTSDKLIF,TGTGCCCGTGTCCCCATCCTAACGTCCGATAAACTCATCTTT
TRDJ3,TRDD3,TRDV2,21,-,CACDTIALGDLSSWDTRQMFF,TGTGCCTGTGACACGATAGCTCTGGGGGACTTAAGCTCCTGGGACACCCGACAGATGTTTTTC
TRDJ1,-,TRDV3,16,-,CAFSLPFSTDTDKLIF,TGTGCCTTTAGCCTTCCCTTCTCAACGGATACCGATAAACTCATCTTT
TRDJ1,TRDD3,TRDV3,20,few,CAFLTHSYWGIRAYTDKLIF,TGTGCCTTTCTTACCCACTCGTACTGGGGGATACGGGCGTACACCGATAAACTCATCTTT
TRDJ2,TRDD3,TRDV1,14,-,CALSGDTPAAQLFF,TGTGCTCTCTCCGGGGATACGCCGGCAGCACAACTCTTCTTT
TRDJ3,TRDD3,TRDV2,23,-,CACDTVLVLGDHSSSWDTRQMFF,TGTGCCTGTGACACGGTCCTGGTGCTGGGGGACCACTCGAGCTCCTGGGACACCCGACAGATGTTTTTC
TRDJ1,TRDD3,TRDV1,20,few,CALGSSFIPYWGEQERKLIF,TGTGCTCTTGGAAGTTCATTCATTCCCTACTGGGGGGAACAAGAAAGAAAACTCATCTTT
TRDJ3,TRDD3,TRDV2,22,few,CACDTPQVGGYAGSWDTRQMFF,TGTGCCTGTGACACCCCGCAAGTTGGGGGATACGCAGGGTCCTGGGACACCCGACAGATGTTTTTC
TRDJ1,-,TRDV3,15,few,CASLSPRAGETKLIF,TGTGCCTCCCTTTCTCCCCGGGCTGGGGAAACCAAACTCATCTTT
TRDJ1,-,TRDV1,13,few,CALGGSRSDKLIF,TGTGCTCTTGGGGGGAGCCGGTCCGATAAACTCATCTTT
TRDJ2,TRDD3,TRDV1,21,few,CALGLSPNGGWGIRPGAQLFF,TGTGCTCTTGGGCTGTCCCCTAACGGGGGATGGGGGATACGCCCAGGGGCACAACTCTTCTTT
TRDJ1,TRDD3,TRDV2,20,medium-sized,CACDTVSPLGDTRNTDKLIF,TGTGCCTGTGACACCGTTTCCCCACTGGGGGATACTCGTAACACCGATAAACTCATCTTT
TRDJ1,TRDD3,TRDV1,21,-,CALGEFPNVLGDTKYTDKLIF,TGTGCTCTTGGGGAATTCCCGAATGTACTGGGGGATACGAAGTACACCGATAAACTCATCTTT
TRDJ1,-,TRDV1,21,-,CALGELWPPRSRFSHTDKLIF,TGTGCTCTTGGGGAACTTTGGCCCCCTAGATCGAGGTTTTCTCACACCGATAAACTCATCTTT
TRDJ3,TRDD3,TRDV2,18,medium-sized,CACDTLGDSSWDTRQMFF,TGTGCCTGTGACACGTTGGGGGATAGCTCCTGGGACACCCGACAGATGTTTTTC
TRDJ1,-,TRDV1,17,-,CALGEKIRGRSTDKLIF,TGTGCTCTTGGGGAAAAGATTCGGGGACGAAGCACCGATAAACTCATCTTT
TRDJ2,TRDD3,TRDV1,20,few,CALGELGYGGWGGRSTQLFF,TGTGCTCTTGGGGAACTTGGCTATGGGGGATGGGGGGGAAGATCAACACAACTCTTCTTT
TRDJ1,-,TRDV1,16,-,CAVSSPTFGWADKLIF,TGTGCTGTGTCCTCCCCAACTTTCGGATGGGCCGATAAACTCATCTTT
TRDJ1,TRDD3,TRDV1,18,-,CALGASWGLGDYTDKLIF,TGTGCTCTTGGGGCCTCCTGGGGCCTGGGGGATTACACCGATAAACTCATCTTT
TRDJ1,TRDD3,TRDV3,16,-,CAISSDWGINTDKLIF,TGTGCCATTTCCTCTGACTGGGGGATTAACACCGATAAACTCATCTTT
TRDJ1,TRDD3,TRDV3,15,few,CAFKGGYLYTDKLIF,TGTGCCTTTAAAGGGGGATACCTGTACACCGATAAACTCATCTTT
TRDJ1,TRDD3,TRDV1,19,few,CALGETPTYWGIVVGRLIF,TGTGCTCTTGGGGAAACTCCTACTTACTGGGGGATAGTTGTGGGCAGACTCATCTTT
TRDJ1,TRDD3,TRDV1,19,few,CALRISGGYGPLYTDKLIF,TGTGCTCTTCGAATTTCTGGGGGATACGGCCCCCTGTACACCGATAAACTCATCTTT
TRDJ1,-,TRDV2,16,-,CACDTGFWGDTDKLIF,TGTGCCTGTGACACCGGATTTTGGGGGGACACCGATAAACTCATCTTT
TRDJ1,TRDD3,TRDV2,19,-,CACDTLNWGIGGHTDKLIF,TGTGCCTGTGACACCTTGAACTGGGGGATTGGAGGGCACACCGATAAACTCATCTTT
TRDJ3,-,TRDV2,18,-,CACDLTGAPSWDTRQMFF,TGTGCCTGTGACCTAACGGGGGCCCCCTCCTGGGACACCCGACAGATGTTTTTC
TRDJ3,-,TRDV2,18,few,CACDTVVLSSWDTRQMFF,TGTGCCTGTGACACCGTCGTCTTGAGCTCCTGGGACACCCGACAGATGTTTTTC
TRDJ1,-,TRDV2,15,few,CACDTLTVYTDKLIF,TGTGCCTGTGACACCTTAACAGTTTACACCGATAAACTCATCTTT
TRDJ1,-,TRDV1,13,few,CALGAPRTDKLIF,TGTGCTCTTGGGGCCCCTCGAACCGATAAACTCATCTTT
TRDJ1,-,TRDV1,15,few,CALGAAYRYTDKLIF,TGTGCTCTTGGGGCCGCGTACAGGTACACCGATAAACTCATCTTT
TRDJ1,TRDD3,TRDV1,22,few,CALGEISEVSETGDPYTDKLIF,TGTGCTCTTGGGGAAATATCCGAGGTCTCGGAGACGGGGGATCCGTACACCGATAAACTCATCTTT
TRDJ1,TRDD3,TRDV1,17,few,CALGDLQGLAGGYSLIF,TGTGCTCTTGGGGACCTCCAGGGACTCGCTGGGGGATACTCACTCATCTTT